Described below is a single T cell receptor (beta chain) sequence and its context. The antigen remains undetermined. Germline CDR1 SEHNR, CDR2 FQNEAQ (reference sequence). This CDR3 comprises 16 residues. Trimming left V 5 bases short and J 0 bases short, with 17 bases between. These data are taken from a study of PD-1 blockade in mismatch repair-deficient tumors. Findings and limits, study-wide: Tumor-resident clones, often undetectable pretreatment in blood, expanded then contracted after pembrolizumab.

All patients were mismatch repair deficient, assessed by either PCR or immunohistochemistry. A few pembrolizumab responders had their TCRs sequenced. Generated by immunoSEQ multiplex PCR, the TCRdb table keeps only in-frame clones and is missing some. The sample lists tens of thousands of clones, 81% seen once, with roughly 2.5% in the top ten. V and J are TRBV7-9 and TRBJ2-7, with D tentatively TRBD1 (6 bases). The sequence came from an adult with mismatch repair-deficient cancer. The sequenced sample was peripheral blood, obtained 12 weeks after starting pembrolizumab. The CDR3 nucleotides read TGTGCCAGCAGCCAATCTGGACAGTCGAGCTCCTACGAGCAGTACTTC. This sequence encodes CASSQSGQSSSYEQYF.